This T cell receptor (beta chain) was observed in a study of blood T cell repertoires in COVID-19. Overall study context: Collection of acute and convalescent COVID-19 samples took place in the United States, Italy and Spain.

Produced via immunoSEQ multiplex PCR; TCRdb's table is partial and in-frame only. The sample has approximately 300,000 clones; around 90% are singletons. The CDR3 is made up of 13 amino acids. Germline CDR1 reads MNHEY; CDR2 reads SMNVEV (reference sequence). V was clipped by 2 bases and J by 9 bases, with 8 bases between them. This rearrangement joins TRBV27 to TRBJ1-6; a weak D match, TRBD1 (5 bases). The source material was peripheral blood. The sequence derives from a woman aged 30 to 39 with COVID-19, enrolled during active disease. The DNA for the CDR3 is TGTGCCAGCAGTTTAGGGGGAGGTTCACCCCTCCACTTT. Protein: CASSLGGGSPLHF.